The clone carrying this TCR beta chain occurred once. No antigen is known for it. From RNA transcripts, TCR beta CDR3 regions were amplified. The primer set for the first-round RT-PCR of the TCR CDR3 was HTBI. One entry per CDR3 protein, called by TCRdb with MiXCR from the multiplex PCR reads. The table has 350,000 to 400,000 distinct CDR3 sequences, 15% to 20% seen once; the top ten hold roughly 3.5%. This record comes from a study of T cells in Graves' hyperthyroidism and ophthalmopathy. The study's findings and limits: In simple terms, a model built on 13 V-J features told ophthalmopathy apart from stable hyperthyroidism.

Trimming cost V 1 base and J 1 base, with 8 bases left between them. The germline V gene has CDR1 SGHRS and CDR2 YFSETQ. This CDR3 comprises 15 residues. Subjects aged 18 to 65 presented with newly diagnosed hyperthyroidism of less than 2 months' duration. V is TRBV5-1 and J is TRBJ2-2; no definite D call. Source material: blood. The TCR originated in a woman between 18 and 29 years old with Graves' hyperthyroidism. In DNA form, the CDR3 reads TGCGCCAGCAGCTTGAGTGGGTGGAACACCGGGGAGCTGTTTTTT. The encoded protein is CASSLSGWNTGELFF. Based on the CDR3 plus reference TRBV5-1 and TRBJ2-2, the full variable domain is KAGVTQTPRYLIKTRGQQVTLSCSPISGHRSVSWYQQTPGQGLQFLFEYFSETQRNKGNFPGRFSGRQFSNSRSEMNVSTLELGDSALYLCASSLSGWNTGELFFGEGSRLTVL.